The 15 T cell receptor beta chains given below trace back to one sample, sequenced in a study of cytomegalovirus exposure and HLA in healthy donors. Researchers ran the PCR with 60 Vbeta and 13 Jbeta primers. Produced via immunoSEQ multiplex PCR; TCRdb's table is partial and in-frame only. The table has under 250,000 clones, about three quarters seen once. The sample comprised PBMCs. The receptor set was obtained from a boy aged 5-17 years in good health and CMV-seronegative.

The chain carries TRBV7-2 and TRBJ2-5, with D perhaps matching TRBD2 (5 bases). Trimming removed 0 bases at V and 3 bases at J, with 8 bases between. From germline, CDR1 is SGHTA and CDR2 FQGNSA. The CDR3 runs 14 residues. The CDR3, as DNA: TGTGCCAGCAGCTTAGCGAGGGCAGAAGAGACCCAGTACTTC. It codes for CASSLARAEETQYF.

The chain employs TRBV30 and TRBJ2-1; TRBD2 aligns across 8 bases. CDR1 is GTSNPN and CDR2 is SVGIG in the germline V gene (reference sequence). The CDR3 consists of 13 residues. V lost 6 bases, J lost 3 bases, and 4 bases stayed unmatched. The CDR3 DNA reads as TGTGCCTGTGCGGGAGGCTTCTACAATGAGCAGTTCTTC. Its translation: CACAGGFYNEQFF.

The J gene is TRBJ2-1, the V gene TRBV9, with D possibly being TRBD2 (5 bases). This CDR3 spans 15 amino acids. V dropped 2 bases and J dropped 5 bases, with 14 bases sitting between them. Germline CDR1 is SGDLS and CDR2 is YYNGEE. In DNA, the CDR3 is TGTGCCAGCAGCGTGGTTCCAATGAGGGACAATGAGCAGTTCTTC. It yields the protein CASSVVPMRDNEQFF.

Only one count was recorded for this clone. The chain combines TRBV5-6 with TRBJ2-1, with D uncertain. This CDR3 is built from 13 residues. The V end lost 5 bases, the J end lost 6 bases, and 12 bases lay between the germline ends. CDR1 SGHDT and CDR2 YYEEEE come from the germline V gene. CDR3 DNA sequence: TGTGCCAGCAGTTCCGACACCCTCAATGAGCAGTTCTTC. Translating it yields CASSSDTLNEQFF.

This chain uses TRBV6-1 with TRBJ2-7; no clear D. The germline V gene encodes CDR1 MNHNS and CDR2 SASEGT. CDR3 length equals 11 residues. V lost 7 bases and J lost 4, with 8 bases in between. The CDR3 nucleotides are TGTGCCAGCAACAGAAATTACGAGCAGTACTTC. It specifies CASNRNYEQYF.

The gene calls are TRBV5-4 and TRBJ2-3; 10 bases align to TRBD1. Trimming removed 2 bases from V and 4 bases from J; junction bases left unmatched: 4. Germline V gene sequence: CDR1 SGHNT, CDR2 YYREEE (reference sequence). This CDR3 is built from 15 residues. The CDR3 coding sequence is TGTGCCAGCAGCTTCCGGGACAGGGGTTCAGATACGCAGTATTTT. It yields the protein CASSFRDRGSDTQYF.

The rearrangement joins TRBV6-1 to TRBJ2-7; 8 nucleotides agree with TRBD1. The CDR3 is made up of 14 amino acids. CDR1 is MNHNS, CDR2 SASEGT, per germline. Trimming removed 4 bases from V and 4 bases from J; junction bases left unmatched: 6. The CDR3 DNA sequence: TGTGCCAGCAGTGCAACAGGGGGGCTATACGAGCAGTACTTC. It translates to CASSATGGLYEQYF.

The chain is built from TRBV5-1 and TRBJ2-3; the match to TRBD2 covers 7 bases. The V gene's germline CDR1 is SGHRS and CDR2 YFSETQ. The junction had 13 bases not matched to a gene; V was cut back by 5 bases and J by 4 bases. This CDR3 is 16 amino acids long. CDR3 protein: CASRPLLAGVSDTQYF. CDR3 DNA: TGCGCCAGCAGACCCCTCCTGGCGGGAGTTTCAGATACGCAGTATTTT.

This clone was picked up a small number of times. The chain combines TRBV6-5 with TRBJ2-7; D is unclear. Trimming stripped 2 bases from V and 6 bases from J, with 8 bases between. The CDR3 is made up of 12 amino acids. Germline CDR1 reads MNHEY; CDR2 reads SVGAGI. CDR3 in DNA: TGTGCCAGCAGTTACGATCGGAGCGAGCAGTACTTC. Translated: CASSYDRSEQYF.

This sequence joins TRBV2 and TRBJ2-3; no definite D call. Trimming pared 5 bases from V and 14 bases from J, leaving 14 bases between. From germline, CDR1 is SNHLY and CDR2 FYNNEI. The CDR3 has 11 residues. CDR3 amino acids: CASSLVELPYF. The CDR3 DNA follows: TGTGCCAGCAGTTTAGTCGAGTTGCCGTATTTT.

This clone occurred once. The chain links TRBV12-5 to TRBJ2-1; perhaps TRBD2 as D (5 bases). The germline gives CDR1 LGHNT, CDR2 FRNRAP. Trimming removed 1 base at V and 9 bases at J, with 10 bases between. The CDR3 is 13 residues long. The DNA of the CDR3 is TGTGCTAGTGGTTTGGCTCAGGACTCTGAGCAGTTCTTC. Translating gives CASGLAQDSEQFF.

Written as DNA, the CDR3 is TGCGCCAGCAGCCTCGGACAGGGGGCGAGAAGCTACACCTTC. It specifies CASSLGQGARSYTF. J is TRBJ1-2 and V is TRBV5-1; the match to TRBD1 covers 11 bases. CDR1 and CDR2 (germline): SGHRS, YFSETQ. This CDR3 is built from 14 residues. J gave up 9 bases and V 4 bases, and 8 bases lay outside the gene matches.

The chain joins TRBV11-2 to TRBJ2-7; D might be TRBD2 (5 bases). The CDR3 is 14 residues long. Trimming removed 6 bases from V and 6 bases from J, with 18 bases in between. The germline V gene encodes CDR1 SGHAT and CDR2 FQNNGV. The DNA of the CDR3 is TGTGCCAGCAGAAAAAGCGGTAGAGGTCTCGAGCAGTACTTC. Translated, it gives CASRKSGRGLEQYF.

The V call is TRBV6-5, the J call TRBJ2-3, with D possibly being TRBD2 (6 bases). Germline V gene sequence: CDR1 MNHEY, CDR2 SVGAGI. V lost 6 bases and J 0 bases, leaving 7 bases between the germline ends. CDR3 length: 13 residues. The CDR3 DNA reads TGTGCCAGCAGGAGCGGGAGCACAGATACGCAGTATTTT. Its protein is CASRSGSTDTQYF.

The chain has TRBV19 and TRBJ2-7; TRBD1 agrees at 8 bases. V was pared by 3 bases and J by 0 bases, with 4 bases of the junction left unmatched. Germline-derived CDR1 and CDR2 are LNHDA and SQIVND (reference sequence). The CDR3 has 15 residues. The CDR3 sequence: CASSITGGSSYEQYF. In DNA, the CDR3 is TGTGCCAGTAGTATTACAGGGGGGTCCTCCTACGAGCAGTACTTC.